The entry below describes one TCR beta chain. Antigen unknown. Trimming stripped 0 bases from V and 7 bases from J, with 19 bases between. In germline, CDR1 is DFQATT, CDR2 SNEGSKA (reference sequence). The CDR3 is 16 amino acids. Amplified regions were TCR beta CDR3 sequences from RNA transcripts. Initially, a first-round RT-PCR of the TCR CDR3 employed the HTBI primer set. TCRdb independently ran MiXCR on the multiplex PCR reads; one entry per CDR3 protein. The repertoire has about 640,000 distinct CDR3 sequences, 20% of them found once; the top ten carry around a third. This entry belongs to a study of T cells in Graves' hyperthyroidism and ophthalmopathy. Study overall: Blood from the periphery was taken at initial diagnosis, before any treatment. Broader study findings: Blood also contained most expanded thyroid clonotypes above 0.001.

Uncontrolled infection, other autoimmune disease, pregnancy and lactation each barred patients from inclusion. The diagnostic basis comprised clinical symptoms, serum thyroxine and TRAb, thyroid ultrasound and orbital computed tomography. Sequencing was carried out using blood. V usage is TRBV20-1 and J usage is TRBJ2-1; either TRBD1 or TRBD2 may supply D (5 bases each). The TCR was taken from a young man with Graves' ophthalmopathy. The CDR3 loop is CSARDYRGVLGNEQFF. The CDR3 DNA is TGCAGTGCTAGAGATTATAGGGGAGTCCTCGGTAATGAGCAGTTCTTC.